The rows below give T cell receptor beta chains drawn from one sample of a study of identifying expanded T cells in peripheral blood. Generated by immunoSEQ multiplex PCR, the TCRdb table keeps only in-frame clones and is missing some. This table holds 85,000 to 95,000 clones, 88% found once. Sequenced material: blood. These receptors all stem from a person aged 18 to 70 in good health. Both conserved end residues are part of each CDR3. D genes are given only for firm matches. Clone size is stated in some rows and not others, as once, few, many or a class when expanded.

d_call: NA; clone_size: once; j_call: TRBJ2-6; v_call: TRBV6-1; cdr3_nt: TGTGCCAGCAGTGAAGCAGGCTCTGGGGCCAACGTCCTGACTTTC; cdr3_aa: CASSEAGSGANVLTF
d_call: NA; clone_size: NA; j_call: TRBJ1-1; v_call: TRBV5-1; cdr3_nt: TGCGCCAGCAGCTTGGAGAGCAGGAACACTGAAGCTTTCTTT; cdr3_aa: CASSLESRNTEAFF
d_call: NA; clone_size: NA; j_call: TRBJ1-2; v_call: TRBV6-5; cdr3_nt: TGTGCCAGCAATCTGAGGGGCGCGCACTATGGCTACACCTTC; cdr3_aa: CASNLRGAHYGYTF
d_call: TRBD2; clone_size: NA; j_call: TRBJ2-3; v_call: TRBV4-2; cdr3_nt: TGTGCCAGCAGCCAAGAAGCGGGAGCCGGCGGTACGCAGTATTTT; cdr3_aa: CASSQEAGAGGTQYF
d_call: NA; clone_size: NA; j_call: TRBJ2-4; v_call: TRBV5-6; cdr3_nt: TGTGCCAGCAGCTTGTGGGGCAGGGCACTGCAAAACATTCAGTACTTC; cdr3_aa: CASSLWGRALQNIQYF
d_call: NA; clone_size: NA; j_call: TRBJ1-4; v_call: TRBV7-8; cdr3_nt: TGTGCCAGCAGCTCACTTCTCAACAGGGCTGGGGATGAAAAACTGTTTTTT; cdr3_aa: CASSSLLNRAGDEKLFF
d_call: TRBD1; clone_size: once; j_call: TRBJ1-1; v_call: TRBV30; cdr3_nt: TGTGCCTGGAAGGACGGGACAGGGGGTTTGGCTTTCTTT; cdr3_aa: CAWKDGTGGLAFF
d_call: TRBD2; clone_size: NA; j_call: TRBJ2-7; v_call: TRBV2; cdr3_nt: TGTGCCAGCAGTCCTCTCGGAGGAAGCGGGGCCCGCGAGCAGTACTTC; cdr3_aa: CASSPLGGSGAREQYF
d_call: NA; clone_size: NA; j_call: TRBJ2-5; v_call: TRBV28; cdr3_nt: TGTGCCAGCACCGAGACACGCGGACAGAAAGAGACCCAGTACTTC; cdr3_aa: CASTETRGQKETQYF
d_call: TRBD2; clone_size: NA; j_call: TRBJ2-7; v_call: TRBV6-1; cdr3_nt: TGTGCCAGCAGTGAAGGCGCTAGCGGAGCCTACGAGCAGTACTTC; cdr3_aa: CASSEGASGAYEQYF
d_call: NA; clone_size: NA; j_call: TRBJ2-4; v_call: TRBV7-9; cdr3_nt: TGTGCCAGCAGCTTAGAAGGGGCCAAAAACATTCAGTACTTC; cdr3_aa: CASSLEGAKNIQYF
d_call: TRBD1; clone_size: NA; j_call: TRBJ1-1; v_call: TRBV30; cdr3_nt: TGTGCCTGGAGTGTGGTGGCAGGGGGGATCGTAACTGAAGCTTTCTTT; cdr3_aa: CAWSVVAGGIVTEAFF
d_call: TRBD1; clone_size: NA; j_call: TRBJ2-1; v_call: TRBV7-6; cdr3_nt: TGTGCCAGCAGCTCAGGGAGGACAGGGCTTTACAATGAGCAGTTCTTC; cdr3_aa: CASSSGRTGLYNEQFF
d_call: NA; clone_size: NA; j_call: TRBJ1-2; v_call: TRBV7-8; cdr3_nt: TGTGCCAGCAGCGTTAGCGTCTCCGGGGGCGGGTTAGGATATGGCTACACCTTC; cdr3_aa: CASSVSVSGGGLGYGYTF
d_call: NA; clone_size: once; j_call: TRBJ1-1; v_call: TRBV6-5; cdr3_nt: TGTGCCAGCAGTTACGGTGGAGTACAGAACACTGAAGCTTTCTTT; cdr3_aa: CASSYGGVQNTEAFF
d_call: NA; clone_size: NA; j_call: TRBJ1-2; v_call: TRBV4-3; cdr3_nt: TGCGCCAGCAGCCAGTCAACAGGTCCTTATGGCTACACCTTC; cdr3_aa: CASSQSTGPYGYTF
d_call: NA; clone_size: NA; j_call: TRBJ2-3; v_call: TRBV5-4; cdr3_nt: TGTGCCAGCAGCTTGCTCAGGAAACCTAGCACAGATACGCAGTATTTT; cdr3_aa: CASSLLRKPSTDTQYF
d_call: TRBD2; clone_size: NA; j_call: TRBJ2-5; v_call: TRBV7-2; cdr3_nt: TGTGCCAGCAGTCCGTTACTAGCGGGGACCCAGTACTTC; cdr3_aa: CASSPLLAGTQYF
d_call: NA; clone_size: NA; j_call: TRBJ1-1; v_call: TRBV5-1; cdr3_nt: TGCGCCAGCAGCCGGGACACTGAAGCTTTCTTT; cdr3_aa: CASSRDTEAFF
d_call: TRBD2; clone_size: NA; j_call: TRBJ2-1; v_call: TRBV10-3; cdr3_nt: TGTGCCATCAGTGAAAGCAGGGCTAGCGGGAAACAGTTCTTC; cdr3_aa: CAISESRASGKQFF
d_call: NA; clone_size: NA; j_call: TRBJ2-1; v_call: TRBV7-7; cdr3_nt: TGTGCCAGCAGCCAATCGACAGCCTACAATGAGCAGTTCTTC; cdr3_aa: CASSQSTAYNEQFF
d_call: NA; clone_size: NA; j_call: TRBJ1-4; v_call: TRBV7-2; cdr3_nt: TGTGCCAGCAGCCTGGCGGCAACTAATGAAAAACTGTTTTTT; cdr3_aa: CASSLAATNEKLFF
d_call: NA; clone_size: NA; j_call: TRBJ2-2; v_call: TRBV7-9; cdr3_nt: TGTGCCAGCAGCTTAGGGGCCGGGACACAGAACACCGGGGAGCTGTTTTTT; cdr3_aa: CASSLGAGTQNTGELFF
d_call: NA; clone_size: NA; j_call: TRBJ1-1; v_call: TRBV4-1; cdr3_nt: TGCGCCAGCAGCCAAGCCGGGACCCAGAACACTGAAGCTTTCTTT; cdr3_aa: CASSQAGTQNTEAFF
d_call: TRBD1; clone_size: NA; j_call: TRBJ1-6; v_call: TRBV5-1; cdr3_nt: TGCGCCAGCAGCCCCCTCTCCCCGGGACAGGGCGGATCACCCCTCCACTTT; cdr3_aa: CASSPLSPGQGGSPLHF
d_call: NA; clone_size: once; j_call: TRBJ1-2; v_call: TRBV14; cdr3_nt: TGTGCCAGCAGCCAAGATCTTAACGTCGGCTATGGCTACACCTTC; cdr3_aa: CASSQDLNVGYGYTF
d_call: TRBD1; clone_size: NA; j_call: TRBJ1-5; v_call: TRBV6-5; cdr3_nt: TGTGCCAGCAGTCTGGGACAGGGGGTTAATCAGCCCCAGCATTTT; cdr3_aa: CASSLGQGVNQPQHF
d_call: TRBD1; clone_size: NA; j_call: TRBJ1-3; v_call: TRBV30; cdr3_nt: TGTGCCTGGAGGGGGACAGAAACAAACACCATATATTTT; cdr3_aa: CAWRGTETNTIYF
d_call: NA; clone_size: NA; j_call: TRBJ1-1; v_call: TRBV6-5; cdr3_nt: TGTGCCAGCAGTAGAGGGACGGAAGCTTTCTTT; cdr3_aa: CASSRGTEAFF
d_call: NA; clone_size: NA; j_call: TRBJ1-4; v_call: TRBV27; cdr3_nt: TGTGCCAGCAGTTCCTCAGTGGGGACTAATGAAAAACTGTTTTTT; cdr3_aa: CASSSSVGTNEKLFF
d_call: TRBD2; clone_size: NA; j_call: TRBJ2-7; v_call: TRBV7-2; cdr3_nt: TGTGCCAGCAGCCACACCGGGACTAGACGCGTCGAGCAGTACTTC; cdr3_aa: CASSHTGTRRVEQYF
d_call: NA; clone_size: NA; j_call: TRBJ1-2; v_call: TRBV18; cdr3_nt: TGTGCCAGCTCACCATCACCCACAGGCCCGGGTCGGTATGGCTACACCTTC; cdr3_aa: CASSPSPTGPGRYGYTF
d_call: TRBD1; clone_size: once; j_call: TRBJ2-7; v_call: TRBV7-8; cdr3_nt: TGTGCCAGCAGCGACACAGGGGACTACGAGCAGTACTTC; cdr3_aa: CASSDTGDYEQYF
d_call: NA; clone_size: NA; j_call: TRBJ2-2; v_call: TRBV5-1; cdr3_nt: TGCGCCAGCAGCCTAGCCGGTCACGGCGGGGAGCTGTTTTTT; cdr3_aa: CASSLAGHGGELFF
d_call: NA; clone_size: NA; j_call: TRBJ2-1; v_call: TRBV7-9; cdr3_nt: TGTGCCAGCAGCTTAGCGGGGGGCTATAACAATGAGCAGTTCTTC; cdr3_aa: CASSLAGGYNNEQFF
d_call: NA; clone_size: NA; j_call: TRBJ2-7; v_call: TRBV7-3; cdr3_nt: TGTGCCAGCAGCTTAACGGGCGACGGGACAGGGTTGGGACTAGCCCTCTACGAGCAGTACTTC; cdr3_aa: CASSLTGDGTGLGLALYEQYF
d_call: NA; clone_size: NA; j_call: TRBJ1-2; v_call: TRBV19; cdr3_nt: TGTGCCAGTAGTGAAACAGTCAACTATGGCTACACCTTC; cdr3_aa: CASSETVNYGYTF
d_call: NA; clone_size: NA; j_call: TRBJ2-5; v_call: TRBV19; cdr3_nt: TGTGCCAGTAGTATAGAGTGGAAAGAGACCCAGTACTTC; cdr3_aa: CASSIEWKETQYF
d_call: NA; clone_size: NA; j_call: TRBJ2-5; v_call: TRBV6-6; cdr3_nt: TGTGCCAGCAGTTCCCCGGGTCTAGGGGAGACCCAGTACTTC; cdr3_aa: CASSSPGLGETQYF
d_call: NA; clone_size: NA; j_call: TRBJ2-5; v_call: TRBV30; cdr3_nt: TGTGCCTGGAGTGTCGGTATCCACGCGAAGACCCAGTACTTC; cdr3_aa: CAWSVGIHAKTQYF
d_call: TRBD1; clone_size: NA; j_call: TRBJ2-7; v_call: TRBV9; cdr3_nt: TGTGCCAGCAGTCTGGGGGGGACAGGGAGAGACGAGCAGTACTTC; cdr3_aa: CASSLGGTGRDEQYF
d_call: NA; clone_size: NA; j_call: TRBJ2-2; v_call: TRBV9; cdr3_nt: TGTGCCAGCAGCCTCCTAGCCGGGACGGAAAACACCGGGGAGCTGTTTTTT; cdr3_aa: CASSLLAGTENTGELFF
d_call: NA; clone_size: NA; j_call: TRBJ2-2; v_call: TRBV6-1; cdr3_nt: TGTGCCAGCAACAGGGTTGACACCGGGGAGCTGTTTTTT; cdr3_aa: CASNRVDTGELFF
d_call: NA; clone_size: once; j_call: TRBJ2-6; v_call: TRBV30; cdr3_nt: TGTGCCTGGGCAGGACGCTCTGGGGCCAACGTCCTGACTTTC; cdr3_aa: CAWAGRSGANVLTF
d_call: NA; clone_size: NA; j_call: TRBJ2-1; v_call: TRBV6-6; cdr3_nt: TGTGCCAGCAGTTACGACGGGAGCCATCCCTATGAGCAGTTCTTC; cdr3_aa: CASSYDGSHPYEQFF
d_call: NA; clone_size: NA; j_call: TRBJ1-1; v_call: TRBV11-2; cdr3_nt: TGTGCCAGCAGCTTAGGCCTCCCCCCCAAGGAAGCTTTCTTT; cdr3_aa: CASSLGLPPKEAFF
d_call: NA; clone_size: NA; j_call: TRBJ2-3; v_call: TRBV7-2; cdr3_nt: TGTGCCAGCAGCGCCCCAGGTGGGGGCAGCACAGATACGCAGTATTTT; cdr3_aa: CASSAPGGGSTDTQYF
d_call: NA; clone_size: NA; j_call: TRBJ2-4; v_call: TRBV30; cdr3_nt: TGTGCCTGGAGTGTGAGCGGAGTAGCCAAAAACATTCAGTACTTC; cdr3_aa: CAWSVSGVAKNIQYF
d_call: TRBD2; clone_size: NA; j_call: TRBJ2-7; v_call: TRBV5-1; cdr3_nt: TGCGCCAGTAGGGAGGGGACTAGTAACTACGAGCAGTACTTC; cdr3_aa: CASREGTSNYEQYF
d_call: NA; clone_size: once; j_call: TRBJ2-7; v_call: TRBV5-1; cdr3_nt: TGCGCCAGCAGTGGGGTATACGAGCAGTACTTC; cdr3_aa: CASSGVYEQYF